This T cell receptor beta chain is drawn from a study of blood T cell repertoires in COVID-19. The authors' processing: Reference gene primer amplification yielded estimated nucleated cell counts. Profiled with immunoSEQ multiplex PCR; TCRdb holds only in-frame clones, not every one. V, J and clone size were drawn from that table, and D and trimming were deduced from the DNA. The data hold under 200,000 clones, with about four fifths observed a single time. V was trimmed by 3 bases and J by 9 bases, leaving 13 bases between them. This CDR3 spans 13 amino acids. The germline V gene encodes CDR1 SGDLS and CDR2 YYNGEE.

The V call is TRBV9, the J call TRBJ1-3, with D maybe TRBD1 (5 bases). This receptor was identified in a man aged 40-49 years who had recovered from COVID-19. Specimen: peripheral blood. The CDR3 sequence is CASSAHGGGTIYF. As DNA, the CDR3 is TGTGCCAGCAGCGCTCACGGGGGAGGCACCATATATTTT. The variable domain in full, with the rest retrieved from reference TRBV9 and TRBJ1-3, is DSGVTQTPKHLITATGQRVTLRCSPRSGDLSVYWYQQSLDQGLQFLIQYYNGEERAKGNILERFSAQQFPDLHSELNLSSLELGDSALYFCASSAHGGGTIYFGEGSWLTVV.